A selection of T cell receptor beta chains follows, all from one sample in a study of OX40 agonist ivuxolimab in advanced cancers. TCRdb keeps only in-frame clones here, not all; method: immunoSEQ multiplex PCR. The sample shows 20,000 to 25,000 clones, more than 80% of them seen only once. This specimen was CD4+ or CD8+ T cells sorted from blood, taken in a trial of the OX40 agonist ivuxolimab. These receptors all come from an adult with an advanced solid tumor such as melanoma, head and neck, liver or kidney cancer. Each CDR3 is given with its conserved first and last residue. A D gene is named only where the DNA matches it firmly. Size is stated for part of the rows, as once, few or many counts, or as a class when the clone is expanded.

TRBD1,-,TRBV18,TRBJ2-1,TGTGCCAGCTCACCACTCGGGACAGGACACAATGAGCAGTTCTTC,CASSPLGTGHNEQFF
TRBD2,-,TRBV6-1,TRBJ2-1,TGTGCCAGCAGTGAAACGGGGGGCTCCTACAATGAGCAGTTCTTC,CASSETGGSYNEQFF
-,-,TRBV6-4,TRBJ1-1,TGTGCCAGCGGTTCGGACACTGAAGCTTTCTTT,CASGSDTEAFF
TRBD2,-,TRBV6-4,TRBJ2-3,TGTGCCAGCAGTAAAAGCGGGGGAGCTAGCACAGATACGCAGTATTTT,CASSKSGGASTDTQYF
TRBD2,-,TRBV19,TRBJ2-7,TGTGCCAGTACCCCGCCAAGCGGGACCCTTTACGAGCAGTACTTC,CASTPPSGTLYEQYF
TRBD2,-,TRBV11-2,TRBJ2-3,TGTGCCAGCAGCCTCCGCGGGGGGGCCCCAGATACGCAGTATTTT,CASSLRGGAPDTQYF
-,-,TRBV5-4,TRBJ1-2,TGTGCCAGCAGCTTGGAGCGGAGCTTCTATGGCTACACCTTC,CASSLERSFYGYTF
-,-,TRBV11-3,TRBJ2-5,TGTGCCAGCAGGGATTCCGGGACATCTTCCACCGAGACCCAGTACTTC,CASRDSGTSSTETQYF
-,few,TRBV10-1,TRBJ2-7,TGCGCCAGCAGTGATTCACAGGGTTACGAGCAGTACTTC,CASSDSQGYEQYF
-,-,TRBV18,TRBJ2-3,TGTGCCAGCTCAATGGTAGGAAAGGGCAATGGAGATACGCAGTATTTT,CASSMVGKGNGDTQYF
-,-,TRBV6-5,TRBJ2-7,TGTGCCAGCAGTTACTTTAAAACAGGGTTCGAGCAGTACTTC,CASSYFKTGFEQYF
TRBD2,-,TRBV6-4,TRBJ2-3,TGTGCCAGCAGTTTAGCGGGAGGGTTCGAAGATACGCAGTATTTT,CASSLAGGFEDTQYF
-,-,TRBV18,TRBJ1-2,TGTGCCAGCTCACGCGGACAGACTCCTAACTATGGCTACACCTTC,CASSRGQTPNYGYTF
TRBD2,-,TRBV6-5,TRBJ2-5,TGTGCCAGCAGTGGGACTAGCGGGTACCAAGAGACCCAGTACTTC,CASSGTSGYQETQYF
-,-,TRBV11-3,TRBJ2-7,TGTGCCAGCAGCTTAGCACCAGGGTCCTACGAGCAGTACTTC,CASSLAPGSYEQYF
-,few,TRBV4-1,TRBJ2-7,TGCGCCAGCAGCCAACTGATGAATGCAGGGGAGTTGTGGGAGCAGTACTTC,CASSQLMNAGELWEQYF
-,once,TRBV7-9,TRBJ2-5,TGTGCCAGCTCCGCCGTGGGGTACCAAGAGACCCAGTACTTC,CASSAVGYQETQYF
-,-,TRBV5-1,TRBJ2-5,TGCGCCAGCAGCTTGATAGACCAAGAGACCCAGTACTTC,CASSLIDQETQYF
-,few,TRBV20-1,TRBJ2-5,TGCAGTGCTGGCAGGGAGGCCCAGTACTTC,CSAGREAQYF
-,-,TRBV7-3,TRBJ2-3,TGTGCCAGCAGCCCCCGGATGAGAGATACGCAGTATTTT,CASSPRMRDTQYF
TRBD2,few,TRBV7-2,TRBJ2-7,TGTGCCAGCAGCTTAGATCGACTAGCGGGGGCTTTTTACGAGCAGTACTTC,CASSLDRLAGAFYEQYF
-,-,TRBV5-3,TRBJ2-3,TGTGCCAGAAGCTCCGGGACGTGGCACACAGATACGCAGTATTTT,CARSSGTWHTDTQYF
TRBD1,-,TRBV27,TRBJ1-2,TGTGCCAGCAGTCCCCGGGACAGCTATGGCTACACCTTC,CASSPRDSYGYTF
-,-,TRBV19,TRBJ2-7,TGTGCCAGTAGTTCACCTAGACTAGGAGCCTACGAGCAGTACTTC,CASSSPRLGAYEQYF
-,-,TRBV5-4,TRBJ1-2,TGTGCCAGCAGCTTGTCTAGGCAGGGGAACTATGGCTACACCTTC,CASSLSRQGNYGYTF
TRBD1,-,TRBV30,TRBJ2-7,TGTGCCTGGGGGGACAGGGGGCGAGAGCAGTACTTC,CAWGDRGREQYF
-,-,TRBV18,TRBJ1-5,TGTGCCAGCTCACCTTCGCAGAATCAGCCCCAGCATTTT,CASSPSQNQPQHF
TRBD1,-,TRBV30,TRBJ2-7,TGTGCCTGGAGTAAGGGGCGACAGGGGGGGGCGCGGGGAGAGCAGTACTTC,CAWSKGRQGGARGEQYF
-,-,TRBV9,TRBJ2-5,TGTGCCAGCAGCCGGGACTCAAAGCCAGAGACCCAGTACTTC,CASSRDSKPETQYF
-,-,TRBV5-1,TRBJ2-2,TGCGCCAGCAGCTTGGCCGGGACGAGCACCGGGGAGCTGTTTTTT,CASSLAGTSTGELFF
-,-,TRBV29-1,TRBJ2-5,TGCAGCGTTGATTCAGGGGCGAGAGAGACCCAGTACTTC,CSVDSGARETQYF
-,-,TRBV12-5,TRBJ1-3,TGTGCTAGTGGTTTATTCCAGGGAACTCTTTCTGGAAACACCATATATTTT,CASGLFQGTLSGNTIYF
TRBD2,-,TRBV4-2,TRBJ2-5,TGTGCCAGCAGTCCCGGACTAGCGGACTACCAAGAGACCCAGTACTTC,CASSPGLADYQETQYF
TRBD2,-,TRBV7-9,TRBJ2-3,TGTGCCAGCAGCCCGGGACTAGCGGGAGTAACTGATACGCAGTATTTT,CASSPGLAGVTDTQYF
-,-,TRBV6-6,TRBJ1-4,TGTGCCAGCAGGAGTGGAAAGGGACTCATCGGAGAAAAACTGTTTTTT,CASRSGKGLIGEKLFF
-,few,TRBV2,TRBJ2-1,TGTGCCAGCAGTGTCCATGAGCAGTTCTTC,CASSVHEQFF
-,-,TRBV7-9,TRBJ2-7,TGTGCCAGCAGCGAGACCTACGAGCAGTACTTC,CASSETYEQYF
TRBD1,once,TRBV30,TRBJ2-7,TGTGCCTGGTCAAAGGCCGGGACAGGGGGTTACGAGCAGTACTTC,CAWSKAGTGGYEQYF
TRBD1,-,TRBV11-2,TRBJ1-6,TGTGCCAGCAGCTTAGGACGGCGTCAGGGGGGATATTCACCCCTCCACTTT,CASSLGRRQGGYSPLHF
-,-,TRBV29-1,TRBJ2-5,TGCAGCGTATTGCGGGACATCCAAGAGACCCAGTACTTC,CSVLRDIQETQYF
-,-,TRBV11-2,TRBJ2-1,TGTGCCAGCAGCCGGACTTCGGACAATGAGCAGTTCTTC,CASSRTSDNEQFF
-,-,TRBV21-1,TRBJ2-5,TGTGCCAGCAGCAAAGGGATATGGAGTGGAAAGACCCAGTACTTC,CASSKGIWSGKTQYF